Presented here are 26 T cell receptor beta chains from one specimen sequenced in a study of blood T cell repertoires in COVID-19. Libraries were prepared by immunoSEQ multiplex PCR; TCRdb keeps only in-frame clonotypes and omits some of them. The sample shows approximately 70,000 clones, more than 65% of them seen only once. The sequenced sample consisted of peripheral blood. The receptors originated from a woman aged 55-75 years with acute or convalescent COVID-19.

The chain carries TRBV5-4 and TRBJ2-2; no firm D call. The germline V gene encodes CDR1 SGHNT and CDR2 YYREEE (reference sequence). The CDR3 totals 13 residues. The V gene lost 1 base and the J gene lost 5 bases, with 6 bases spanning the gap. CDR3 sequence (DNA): TGTGCCAGCAGCTTGCACGGGACCGGGGAGCTGTTTTTT. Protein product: CASSLHGTGELFF. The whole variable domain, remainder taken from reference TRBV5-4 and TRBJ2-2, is ETGVTQSPTHLIKTRGQQVTLRCSSQSGHNTVSWYQQALGQGPQFIFQYYREEENGRGNFPPRFSGLQFPNYSSELNVNALELDDSALYLCASSLHGTGELFFGEGSRLTVL.

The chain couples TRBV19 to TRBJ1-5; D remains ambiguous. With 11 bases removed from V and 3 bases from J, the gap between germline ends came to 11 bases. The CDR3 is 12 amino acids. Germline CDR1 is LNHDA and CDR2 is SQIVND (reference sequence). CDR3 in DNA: TGTGCCGGCGGTGGTCACAATCAGCCCCAGCATTTT. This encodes CAGGGHNQPQHF.

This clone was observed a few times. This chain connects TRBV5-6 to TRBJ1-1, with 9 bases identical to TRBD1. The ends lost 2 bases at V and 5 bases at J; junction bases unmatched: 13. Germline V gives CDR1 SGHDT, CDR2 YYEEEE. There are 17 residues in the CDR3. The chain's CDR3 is CASSFTGGARGGTEAFF. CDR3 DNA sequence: TGTGCCAGCAGCTTCACAGGGGGCGCACGGGGTGGGACTGAAGCTTTCTTT.

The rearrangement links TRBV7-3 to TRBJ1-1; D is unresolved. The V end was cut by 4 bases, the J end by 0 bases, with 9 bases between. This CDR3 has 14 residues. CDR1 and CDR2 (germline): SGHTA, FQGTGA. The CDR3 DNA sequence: TGTGCCAGCAGCTACGGGATCATGAACACTGAAGCTTTCTTT. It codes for CASSYGIMNTEAFF.

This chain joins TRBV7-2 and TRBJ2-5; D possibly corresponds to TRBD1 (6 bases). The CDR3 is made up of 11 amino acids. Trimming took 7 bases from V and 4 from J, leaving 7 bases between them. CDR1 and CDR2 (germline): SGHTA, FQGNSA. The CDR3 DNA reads TGTGCCAGCAAGGGGGTAGAGACCCAGTACTTC. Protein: CASKGVETQYF.

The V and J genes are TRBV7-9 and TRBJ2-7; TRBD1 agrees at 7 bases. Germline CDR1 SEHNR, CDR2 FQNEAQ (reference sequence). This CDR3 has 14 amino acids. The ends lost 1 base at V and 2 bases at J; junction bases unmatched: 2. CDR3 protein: CASSLGTGTYEQYF. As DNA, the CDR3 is TGTGCCAGCAGCTTAGGGACAGGTACCTACGAGCAGTACTTC.

CDR3: CASSPRTSGGSTDTQYF. CDR3 DNA sequence: TGTGCCAGCAGCCCCCGGACTAGCGGGGGGTCCACAGATACGCAGTATTTT. The chain joins TRBV7-9 to TRBJ2-3; 14 positions agree with TRBD2. CDR3 length: 17 residues. Germline values: CDR1 SEHNR, CDR2 FQNEAQ (reference sequence). The junction had 6 bases not matched to a gene; V was cut back by 5 bases and J by 2 bases. The entire variable domain, with the rest obtained from reference TRBV7-9 and TRBJ2-3, is as follows: DTGVSQNPRHKITKRGQNVTFRCDPISEHNRLYWYRQTLGQGPEFLTYFQNEAQLEKSRLLSDRFSAERPKGSFSTLEIQRTEQGDSAMYLCASSPRTSGGSTDTQYFGPGTRLTVL.

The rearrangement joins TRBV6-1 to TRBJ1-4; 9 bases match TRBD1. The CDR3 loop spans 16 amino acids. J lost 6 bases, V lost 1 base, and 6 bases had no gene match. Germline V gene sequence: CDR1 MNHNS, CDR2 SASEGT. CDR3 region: CASSEVSGQGYEKLFF. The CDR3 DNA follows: TGTGCCAGCAGTGAAGTATCGGGACAGGGATATGAAAAACTGTTTTTT.

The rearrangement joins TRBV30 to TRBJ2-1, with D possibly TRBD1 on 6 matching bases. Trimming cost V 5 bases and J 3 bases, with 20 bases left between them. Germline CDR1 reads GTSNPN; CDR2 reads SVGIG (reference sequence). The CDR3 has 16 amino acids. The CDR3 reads CAWDRSNARVYNEQFF. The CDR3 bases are TGTGCCTGGGACAGGAGCAACGCGAGGGTCTACAATGAGCAGTTCTTC.

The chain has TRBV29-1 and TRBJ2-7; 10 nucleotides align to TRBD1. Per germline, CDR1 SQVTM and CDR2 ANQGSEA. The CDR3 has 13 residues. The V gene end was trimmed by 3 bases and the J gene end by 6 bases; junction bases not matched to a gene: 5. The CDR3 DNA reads TGCAGCGTTGAGGTGGACAGGGGGGGCGAGCAGTACTTC. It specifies CSVEVDRGGEQYF.

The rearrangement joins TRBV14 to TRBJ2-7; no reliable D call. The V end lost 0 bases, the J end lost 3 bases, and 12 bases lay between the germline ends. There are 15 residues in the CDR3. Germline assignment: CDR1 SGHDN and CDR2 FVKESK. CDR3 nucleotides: TGTGCCAGCAGCCAAGATTTTGGCACCCTCTACGAGCAGTACTTC. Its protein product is CASSQDFGTLYEQYF.

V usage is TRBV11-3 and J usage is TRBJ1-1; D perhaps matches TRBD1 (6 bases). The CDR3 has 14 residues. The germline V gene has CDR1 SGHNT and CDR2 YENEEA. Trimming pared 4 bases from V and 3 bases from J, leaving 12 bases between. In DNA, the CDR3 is TGTGCCAGCAGCTCACGAGCAGGGGACACTGAAGCTTTCTTT. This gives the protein CASSSRAGDTEAFF. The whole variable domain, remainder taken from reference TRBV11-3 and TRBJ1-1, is EAGVVQSPRYKIIEKKQPVAFWCNPISGHNTLYWYLQNLGQGPELLIRYENEEAVDDSQLPKDRFSAERLKGVDSTLKIQPAELGDSAVYLCASSSRAGDTEAFFGQGTRLTVV.

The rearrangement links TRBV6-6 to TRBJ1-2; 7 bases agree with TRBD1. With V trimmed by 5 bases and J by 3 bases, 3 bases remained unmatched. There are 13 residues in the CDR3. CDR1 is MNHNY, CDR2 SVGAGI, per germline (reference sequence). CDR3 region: CASSQQGYYGYTF. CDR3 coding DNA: TGTGCCAGCAGTCAACAGGGGTACTATGGCTACACCTTC.

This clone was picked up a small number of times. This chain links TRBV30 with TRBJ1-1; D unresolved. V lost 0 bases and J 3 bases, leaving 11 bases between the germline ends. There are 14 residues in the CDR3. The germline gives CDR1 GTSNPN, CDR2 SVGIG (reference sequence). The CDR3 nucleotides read TGTGCCTGGAGTGTAGGAGGTAGTCACACTGAAGCTTTCTTT. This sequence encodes CAWSVGGSHTEAFF.

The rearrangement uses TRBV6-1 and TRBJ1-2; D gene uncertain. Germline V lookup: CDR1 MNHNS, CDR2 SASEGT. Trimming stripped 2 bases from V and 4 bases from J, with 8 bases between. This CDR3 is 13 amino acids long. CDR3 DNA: TGTGCCAGCAGTGAAACGCTCAGCTATGGCTACACCTTC. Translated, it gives CASSETLSYGYTF.

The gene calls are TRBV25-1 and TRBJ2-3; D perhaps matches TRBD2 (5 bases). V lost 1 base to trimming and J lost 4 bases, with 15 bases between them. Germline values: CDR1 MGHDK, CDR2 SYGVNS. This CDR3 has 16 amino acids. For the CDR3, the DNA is TGTGCCAGCAGTGAATCCTCCGGGATTAGGGCAGATACGCAGTATTTT. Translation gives CASSESSGIRADTQYF.

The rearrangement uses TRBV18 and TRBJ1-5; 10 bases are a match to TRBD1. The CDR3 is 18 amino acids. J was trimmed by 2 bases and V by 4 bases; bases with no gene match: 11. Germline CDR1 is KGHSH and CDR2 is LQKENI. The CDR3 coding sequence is TGTGCCAGCTCACGACAACAACCTGGGACAGGGGGCAATCAGCCCCAGCATTTT. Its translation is CASSRQQPGTGGNQPQHF.

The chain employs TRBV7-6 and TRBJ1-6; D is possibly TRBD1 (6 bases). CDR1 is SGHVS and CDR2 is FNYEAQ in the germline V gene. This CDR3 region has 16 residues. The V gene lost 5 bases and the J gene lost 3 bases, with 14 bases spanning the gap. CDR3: CASSPVDSRYNSPLHF. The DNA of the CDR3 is TGTGCCAGCAGCCCAGTGGACAGCCGCTATAATTCACCCCTCCACTTT.

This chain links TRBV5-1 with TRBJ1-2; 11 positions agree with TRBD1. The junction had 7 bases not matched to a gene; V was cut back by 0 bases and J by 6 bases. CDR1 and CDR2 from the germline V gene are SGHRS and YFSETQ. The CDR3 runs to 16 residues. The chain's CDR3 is CASSLAGQGARNGYTF. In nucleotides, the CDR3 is TGCGCCAGCAGCTTGGCCGGACAGGGGGCGAGGAATGGCTACACCTTC.

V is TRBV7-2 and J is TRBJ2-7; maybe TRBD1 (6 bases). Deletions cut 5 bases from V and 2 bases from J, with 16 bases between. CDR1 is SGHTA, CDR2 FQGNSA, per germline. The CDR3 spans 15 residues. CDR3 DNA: TGTGCCAGCAGCCCCTGGACAGCCTCTGCCTACGAGCAGTACTTC. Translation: CASSPWTASAYEQYF.

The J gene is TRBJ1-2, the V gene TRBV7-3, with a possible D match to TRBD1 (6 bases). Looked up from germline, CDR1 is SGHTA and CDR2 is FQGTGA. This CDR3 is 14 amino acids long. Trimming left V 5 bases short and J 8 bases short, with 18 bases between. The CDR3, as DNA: TGTGCCAGCAGCCCCTCCGGACAGTCCTGGGGCTACACCTTC. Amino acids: CASSPSGQSWGYTF.

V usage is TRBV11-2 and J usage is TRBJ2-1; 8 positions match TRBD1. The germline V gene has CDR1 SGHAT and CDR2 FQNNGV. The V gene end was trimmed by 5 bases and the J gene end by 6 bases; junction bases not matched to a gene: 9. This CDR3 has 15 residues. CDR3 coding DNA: TGTGCCAGCAGCCGCCCGGGACAGGTGTCCAATGAGCAGTTCTTC. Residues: CASSRPGQVSNEQFF.

The CDR3 loop reads CASSDRANSPLHF. The CDR3 region has the DNA TGCGCCAGCAGTGATCGCGCAAATTCACCCCTCCACTTT. The chain recombines TRBV10-2 with TRBJ1-6; D gene ambiguous. V lost 3 bases to trimming and J lost 7 bases, with 7 bases between them. The CDR3 contains 13 residues. CDR1 and CDR2 from the germline V gene are WSHSY and SAAADI.

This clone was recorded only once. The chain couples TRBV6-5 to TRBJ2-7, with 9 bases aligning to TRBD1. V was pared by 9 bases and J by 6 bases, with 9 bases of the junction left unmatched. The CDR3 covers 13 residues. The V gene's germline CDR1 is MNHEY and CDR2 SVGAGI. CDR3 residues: CASAIDRGGEQYF. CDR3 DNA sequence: TGTGCCAGTGCAATAGACAGGGGGGGCGAGCAGTACTTC.

This CDR3 is CASSSPGTVGEKLFF. Here the CDR3 DNA reads TGTGCCAGCAGTTCACCCGGGACAGTAGGTGAAAAACTGTTTTTT. The genes are TRBV6-5 and TRBJ1-4; TRBD1 agrees at 7 bases. The CDR3 sequence is 15 residues long. Trimming at V came to 4 bases and at J to 7 bases, leaving 9 bases not matched to a gene. CDR1 MNHEY and CDR2 SVGAGI come from the germline V gene.

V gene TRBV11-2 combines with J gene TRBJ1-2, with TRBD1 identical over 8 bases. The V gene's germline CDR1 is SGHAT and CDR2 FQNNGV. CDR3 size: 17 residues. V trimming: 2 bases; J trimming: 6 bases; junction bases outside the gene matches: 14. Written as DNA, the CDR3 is TGTGCCAGCAGCTTAAAGCAGGGGACAGGATTTTCGAATGGCTACACCTTC. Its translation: CASSLKQGTGFSNGYTF.